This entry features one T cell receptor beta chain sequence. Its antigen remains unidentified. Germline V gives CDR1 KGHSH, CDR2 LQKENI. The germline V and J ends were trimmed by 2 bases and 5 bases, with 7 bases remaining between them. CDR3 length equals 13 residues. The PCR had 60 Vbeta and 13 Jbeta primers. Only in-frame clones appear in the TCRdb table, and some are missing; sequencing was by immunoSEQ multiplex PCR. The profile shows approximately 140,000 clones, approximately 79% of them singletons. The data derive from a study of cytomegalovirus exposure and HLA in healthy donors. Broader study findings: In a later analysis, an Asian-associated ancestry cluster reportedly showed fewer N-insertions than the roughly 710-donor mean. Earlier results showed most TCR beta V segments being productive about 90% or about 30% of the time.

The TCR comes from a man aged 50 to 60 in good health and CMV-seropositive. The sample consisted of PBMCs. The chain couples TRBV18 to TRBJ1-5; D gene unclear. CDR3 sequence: CASSPGLDQPQHF. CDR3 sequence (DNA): TGTGCCAGCTCACCAGGGCTGGATCAGCCCCAGCATTTT.